This T cell receptor (beta chain) appears in the sequencing data of a study of T cells in localized non-small cell lung cancer. Assay used: immunoSEQ multiplex PCR; TCRdb lists only in-frame clones, some missing. The table records 24,000 or so clones, approximately 86% of them present only once. CDR3 size: 15 residues. Trimming took 1 base from V and 7 from J, leaving 15 bases between them. Germline loops: CDR1 SGDLS, CDR2 YYNGEE. The receptor was isolated from a female donor over 55 with stage I lung adenocarcinoma. This chain uses TRBV9 with TRBJ2-1; D possibly corresponds to TRBD2 (6 bases). Sequencing was performed on peripheral blood, taken before any cancer treatment. CDR3 sequence reads: CASSVQGNGGNEQFF. The CDR3 coding sequence is TGTGCCAGCAGCGTACAGGGAAATGGGGGGAATGAGCAGTTCTTC.